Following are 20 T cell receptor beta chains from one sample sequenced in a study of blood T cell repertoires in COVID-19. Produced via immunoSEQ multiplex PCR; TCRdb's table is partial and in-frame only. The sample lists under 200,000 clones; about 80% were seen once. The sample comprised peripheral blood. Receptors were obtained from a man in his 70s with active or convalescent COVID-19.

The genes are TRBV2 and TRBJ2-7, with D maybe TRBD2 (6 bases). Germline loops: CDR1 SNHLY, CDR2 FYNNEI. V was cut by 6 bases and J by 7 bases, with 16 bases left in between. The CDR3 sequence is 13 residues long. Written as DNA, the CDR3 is TGTGCCAGCAGGGATCAACGGGGAGGAGAGCAGTACTTC. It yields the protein CASRDQRGGEQYF. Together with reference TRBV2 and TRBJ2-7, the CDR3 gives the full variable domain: EPEVTQTPSHQVTQMGQEVILRCVPISNHLYFYWYRQILGQKVEFLVSFYNNEISEKSEIFDDQFSVERPDGSNFTLKIRSTKLEDSAMYFCASRDQRGGEQYFGPGTRLTVT.

The CDR3, as DNA: TGCGCCAGCAGCCAAGATATGAGTAGCAATCAGCCCCAGCATTTT. Translating it yields CASSQDMSSNQPQHF. The chain employs TRBV4-3 and TRBJ1-5; no reliable D call. V dropped 0 bases and J dropped 0 bases, with 6 bases sitting between them. This CDR3 contains 15 residues. CDR1 and CDR2 (germline): LGHNA, YSLEER.

CDR3 sequence: CASRADLSEAFF. In DNA, the CDR3 is TGTGCCAGCAGAGCTGACTTGAGTGAAGCTTTCTTT. The chain recombines TRBV12-3 or TRBV12-4 with TRBJ1-1; no firm D call. V shed 6 bases and J shed 7 bases, with 12 bases lying between them. The CDR3 covers 12 residues.

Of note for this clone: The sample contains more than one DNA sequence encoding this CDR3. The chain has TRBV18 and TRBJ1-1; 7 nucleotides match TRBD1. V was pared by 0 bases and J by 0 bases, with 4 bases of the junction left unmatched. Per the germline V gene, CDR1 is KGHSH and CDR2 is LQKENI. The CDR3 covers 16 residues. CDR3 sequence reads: CASSPPGQFMNTEAFF. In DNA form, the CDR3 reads TGTGCCAGCTCACCACCGGGACAGTTCATGAACACTGAAGCTTTCTTT.

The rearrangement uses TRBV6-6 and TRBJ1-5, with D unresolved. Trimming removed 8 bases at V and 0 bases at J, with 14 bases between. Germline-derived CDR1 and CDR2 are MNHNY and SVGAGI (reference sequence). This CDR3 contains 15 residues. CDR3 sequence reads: CASASGINSNQPQHF. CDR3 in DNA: TGTGCCAGCGCCTCGGGGATAAATAGCAATCAGCCCCAGCATTTT.

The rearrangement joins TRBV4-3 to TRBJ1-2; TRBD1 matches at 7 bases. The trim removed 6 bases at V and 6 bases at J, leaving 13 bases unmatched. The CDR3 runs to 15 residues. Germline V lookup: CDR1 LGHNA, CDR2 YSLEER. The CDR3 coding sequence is TGCGCCAGCAGACCAGGGGAACAGGGGTACCATGGCTACACCTTC. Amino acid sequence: CASRPGEQGYHGYTF.

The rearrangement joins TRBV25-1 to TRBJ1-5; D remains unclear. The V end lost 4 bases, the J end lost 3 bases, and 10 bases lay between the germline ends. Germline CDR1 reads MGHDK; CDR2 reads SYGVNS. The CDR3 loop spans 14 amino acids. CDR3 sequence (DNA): TGTGCCAGCAGTGTTCATAGCTCCAATCAGCCCCAGCATTTT. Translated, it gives CASSVHSSNQPQHF.

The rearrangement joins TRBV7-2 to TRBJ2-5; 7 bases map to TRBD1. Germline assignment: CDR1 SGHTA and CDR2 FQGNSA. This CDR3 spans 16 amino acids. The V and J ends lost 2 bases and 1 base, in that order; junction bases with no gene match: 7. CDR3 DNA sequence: TGTGCCAGCAGCTTACCTTCGACAGGGATCCAAGAGACCCAGTACTTC. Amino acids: CASSLPSTGIQETQYF.

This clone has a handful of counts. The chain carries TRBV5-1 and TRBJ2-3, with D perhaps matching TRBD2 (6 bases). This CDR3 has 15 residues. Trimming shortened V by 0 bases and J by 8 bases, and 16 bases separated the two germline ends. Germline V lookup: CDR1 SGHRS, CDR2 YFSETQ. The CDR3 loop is CASSLGRRGDGTQYF. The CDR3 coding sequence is TGCGCCAGCAGCTTGGGTCGGCGGGGCGACGGTACGCAGTATTTT.

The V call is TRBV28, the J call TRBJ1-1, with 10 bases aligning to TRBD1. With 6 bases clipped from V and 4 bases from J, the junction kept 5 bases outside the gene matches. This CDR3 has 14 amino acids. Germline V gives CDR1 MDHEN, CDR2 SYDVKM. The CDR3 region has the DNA TGTGCCAGCAGCCTGACAGGGGGCAGCACTGAAGCTTTCTTT. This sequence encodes CASSLTGGSTEAFF.

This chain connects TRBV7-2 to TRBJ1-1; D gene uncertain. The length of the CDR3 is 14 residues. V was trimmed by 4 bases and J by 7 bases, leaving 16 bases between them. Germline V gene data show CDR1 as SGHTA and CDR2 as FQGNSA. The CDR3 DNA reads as TGTGCCAGCAGCTCTGAGGACGGGATCGATGAAGCTTTCTTT. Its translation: CASSSEDGIDEAFF.

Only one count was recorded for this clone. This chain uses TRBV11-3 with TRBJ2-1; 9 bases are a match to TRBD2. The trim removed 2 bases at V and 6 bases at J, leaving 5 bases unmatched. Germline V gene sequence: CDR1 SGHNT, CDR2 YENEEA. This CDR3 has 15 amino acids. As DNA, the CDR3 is TGTGCCAGCAGCTTAAGGCCTAGCGGGGTCAATGAGCAGTTCTTC. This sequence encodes CASSLRPSGVNEQFF.

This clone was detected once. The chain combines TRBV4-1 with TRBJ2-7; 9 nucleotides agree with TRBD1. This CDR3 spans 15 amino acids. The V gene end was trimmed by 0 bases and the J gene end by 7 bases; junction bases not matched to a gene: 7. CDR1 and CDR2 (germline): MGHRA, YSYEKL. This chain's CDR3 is CASSQERTGVREQYF. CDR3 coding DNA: TGCGCCAGCAGCCAAGAAAGGACAGGGGTGAGGGAGCAGTACTTC.

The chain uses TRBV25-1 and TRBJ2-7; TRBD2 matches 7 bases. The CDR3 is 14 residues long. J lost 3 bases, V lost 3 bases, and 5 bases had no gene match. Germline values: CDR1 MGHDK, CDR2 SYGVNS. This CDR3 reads CASSETWGGYEQYF. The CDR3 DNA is TGTGCCAGCAGTGAGACCTGGGGGGGCTACGAGCAGTACTTC.

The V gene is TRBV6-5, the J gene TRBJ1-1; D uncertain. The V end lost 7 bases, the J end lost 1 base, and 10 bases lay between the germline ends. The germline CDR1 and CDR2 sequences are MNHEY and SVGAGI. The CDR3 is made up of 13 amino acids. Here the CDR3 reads CASNIHPNTEAFF. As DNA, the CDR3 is TGTGCCAGCAACATACACCCGAACACTGAAGCTTTCTTT.

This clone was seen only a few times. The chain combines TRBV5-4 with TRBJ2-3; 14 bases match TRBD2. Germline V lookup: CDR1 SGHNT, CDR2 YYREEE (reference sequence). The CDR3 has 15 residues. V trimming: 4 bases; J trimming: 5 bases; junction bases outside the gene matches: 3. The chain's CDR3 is CASSPGLAGGDTQYF. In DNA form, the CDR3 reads TGTGCCAGCAGCCCCGGACTAGCGGGAGGAGATACGCAGTATTTT. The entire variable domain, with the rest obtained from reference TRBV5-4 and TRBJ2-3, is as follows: ETGVTQSPTHLIKTRGQQVTLRCSSQSGHNTVSWYQQALGQGPQFIFQYYREEENGRGNFPPRFSGLQFPNYSSELNVNALELDDSALYLCASSPGLAGGDTQYFGPGTRLTVL.

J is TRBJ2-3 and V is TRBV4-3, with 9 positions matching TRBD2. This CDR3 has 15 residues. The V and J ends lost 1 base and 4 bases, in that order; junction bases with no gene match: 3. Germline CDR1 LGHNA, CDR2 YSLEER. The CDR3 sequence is CASSQVTSGADTQYF. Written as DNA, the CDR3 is TGCGCCAGCAGCCAAGTGACTAGCGGAGCAGATACGCAGTATTTT.

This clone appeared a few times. CDR3 in amino acids: CASSNTGGVSPLHF. The CDR3 nucleotides are TGTGCCAGCAGTAATACCGGAGGCGTCTCACCCCTCCACTTT. The V and J genes are TRBV28 and TRBJ1-6; D is ambiguous. The CDR3 contains 14 residues. Germline CDR1 and CDR2: MDHEN and SYDVKM. V was trimmed by 5 bases and J by 10 bases, leaving 15 bases between them.

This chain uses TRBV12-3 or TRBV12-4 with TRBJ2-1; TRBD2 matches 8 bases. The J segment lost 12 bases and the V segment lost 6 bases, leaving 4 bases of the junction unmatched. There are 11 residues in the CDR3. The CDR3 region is CASSFGLAQFF. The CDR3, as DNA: TGTGCCAGCAGCTTCGGACTAGCGCAGTTCTTC.

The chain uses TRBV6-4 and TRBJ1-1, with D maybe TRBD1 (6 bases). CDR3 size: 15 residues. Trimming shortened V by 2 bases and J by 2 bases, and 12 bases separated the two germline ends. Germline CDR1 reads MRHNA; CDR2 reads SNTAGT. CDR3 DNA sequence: TGTGCCAGCAGTGACCGACAGGCGTTAAACACTGAAGCTTTCTTT. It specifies CASSDRQALNTEAFF.